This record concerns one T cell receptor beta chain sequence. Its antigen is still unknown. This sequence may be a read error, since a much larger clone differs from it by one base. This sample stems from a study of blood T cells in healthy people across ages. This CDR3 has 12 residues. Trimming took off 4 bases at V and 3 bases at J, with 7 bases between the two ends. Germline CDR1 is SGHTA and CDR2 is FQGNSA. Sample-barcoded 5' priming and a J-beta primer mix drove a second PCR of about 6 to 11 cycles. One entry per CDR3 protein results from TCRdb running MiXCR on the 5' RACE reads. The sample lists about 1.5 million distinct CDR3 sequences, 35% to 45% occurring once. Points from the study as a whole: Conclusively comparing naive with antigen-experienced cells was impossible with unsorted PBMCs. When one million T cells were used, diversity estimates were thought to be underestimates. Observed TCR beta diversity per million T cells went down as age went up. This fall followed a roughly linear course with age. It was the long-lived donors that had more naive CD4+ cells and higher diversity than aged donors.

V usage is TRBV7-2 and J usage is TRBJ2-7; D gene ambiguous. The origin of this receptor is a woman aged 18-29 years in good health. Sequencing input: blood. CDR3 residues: CASSSRNYEQYF. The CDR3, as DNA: TGTGCCAGCAGCTCCCGTAACTACGAGCAGTACTTC.